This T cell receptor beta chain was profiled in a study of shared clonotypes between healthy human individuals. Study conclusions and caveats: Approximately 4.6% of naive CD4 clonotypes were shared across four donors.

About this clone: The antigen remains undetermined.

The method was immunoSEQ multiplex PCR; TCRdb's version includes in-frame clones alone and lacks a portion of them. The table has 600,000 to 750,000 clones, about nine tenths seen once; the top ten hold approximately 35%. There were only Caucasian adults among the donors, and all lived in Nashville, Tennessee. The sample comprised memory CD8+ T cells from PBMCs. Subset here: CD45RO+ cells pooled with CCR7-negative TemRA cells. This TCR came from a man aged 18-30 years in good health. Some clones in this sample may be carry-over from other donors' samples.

CDR3 coding DNA: TGTGCCAGCTCACCCCAAGAGAGCTCCTATAATTCACCCCTCCACTTT. Protein sequence: CASSPQESSYNSPLHF. The V gene is TRBV18, the J gene TRBJ1-6; no definite D call. Germline V gives CDR1 KGHSH, CDR2 LQKENI. Trimming stripped 3 bases from V and 0 bases from J, with 9 bases between. The length of the CDR3 is 16 residues.